The 20 T cell receptor beta chains in this list originate from one sample, sequenced in a study of cytomegalovirus exposure and HLA in healthy donors. PCR amplification relied on 60 Vbeta primers (plus 13 Jbeta primers). Sequenced by immunoSEQ multiplex PCR; TCRdb stores in-frame clones only, minus some. The table shows around 180,000 clones, with just over 75% occurring only once. The sample taken for sequencing was PBMCs. The receptors were sampled from a woman aged 25 to 39 in good health and CMV-seropositive.

A single count supports this clone. The chain couples TRBV5-4 to TRBJ2-1; 9 nucleotides line up with TRBD2. In germline, CDR1 is SGHNT, CDR2 YYREEE (reference sequence). V shed 3 bases and J 9 bases; nucleotides not matched to a gene: 19. The CDR3 is made up of 18 amino acids. The CDR3 here is CASSSLDLSAGGTTEQFF. The CDR3 region has the DNA TGTGCCAGCAGCTCTCTGGATCTTAGTGCGGGAGGGACCACTGAGCAGTTCTTC.

This chain links TRBV28 with TRBJ2-1; D gene unclear. The CDR3 is made up of 15 amino acids. Germline assignment: CDR1 MDHEN and CDR2 SYDVKM. V lost 5 bases, J lost 0 bases, and 11 bases lay in between. The CDR3 loop is CASSPPTHSYNEQFF. The CDR3 DNA is TGTGCCAGCAGTCCCCCGACACACTCCTACAATGAGCAGTTCTTC. Full variable domain (outside the CDR3, taken from reference TRBV28 and TRBJ2-1): DVKVTQSSRYLVKRTGEKVFLECVQDMDHENMFWYRQDPGLGLRLIYFSYDVKMKEKGDIPEGYSVSREKKERFSLILESASTNQTSMYLCASSPPTHSYNEQFFGPGTRLTVL.

The gene calls are TRBV6-5 and TRBJ2-2, with a tentative D call TRBD1 (6 bases). CDR1 MNHEY and CDR2 SVGAGI come from the germline V gene. CDR3 length equals 16 residues. V lost 0 bases and J 3 bases, leaving 11 bases between the germline ends. CDR3 protein: CASSYSPAGDTGELFF. The DNA of the CDR3 is TGTGCCAGCAGTTACTCGCCGGCAGGGGACACCGGGGAGCTGTTTTTT.

V and J are TRBV10-3 and TRBJ1-5, with D unclear. Germline-derived CDR1 and CDR2 are ENHRY and SYGVKD. V lost 9 bases to trimming and J lost 0 bases, with 12 bases between them. CDR3 size: 14 residues. The CDR3 bases are TGTGCCATAACCCAGATAAATAGCAATCAGCCCCAGCATTTT. This gives the protein CAITQINSNQPQHF.

V gene TRBV28 combines with J gene TRBJ1-4; the match to TRBD1 covers 12 bases. V gave up 7 bases and J gave up 7 bases; unmatched junction bases: 10. Germline CDR1 reads MDHEN; CDR2 reads SYDVKM. The CDR3 consists of 16 residues. This chain's CDR3 is CASTPAGTGGSEKLFF. The CDR3 DNA is TGTGCCAGCACGCCCGCCGGGACAGGGGGCTCTGAAAAACTGTTTTTT.

This chain links TRBV6-5 with TRBJ2-5; TRBD2 is a possible D gene (5 bases). The CDR3 is made up of 14 amino acids. V was clipped by 7 bases and J by 7 bases, with 19 bases between them. Germline V gene data show CDR1 as MNHEY and CDR2 as SVGAGI. CDR3: CASTSGGLPGTQYF. The CDR3, as DNA: TGTGCCAGCACCTCAGGAGGACTCCCGGGGACCCAGTACTTC.

This clone appeared a single time. The chain joins TRBV6-5 to TRBJ1-2; TRBD1 agrees at 9 bases. CDR3 length: 15 amino acids. Trimming removed 4 bases from V and 6 bases from J; junction bases left unmatched: 9. Germline CDR1 MNHEY, CDR2 SVGAGI. The CDR3 protein is CASSSPRDRADGYTF. CDR3 coding DNA: TGTGCCAGCAGTTCTCCCCGGGACAGGGCAGATGGCTACACCTTC.

The chain links TRBV28 to TRBJ1-1; weak D call: TRBD1 (5 bases). This CDR3 region has 14 residues. Trimming removed 3 bases from V and 1 base from J, with 9 bases in between. Germline V gene sequence: CDR1 MDHEN, CDR2 SYDVKM. The CDR3 DNA reads as TGTGCCAGCAGTTTTTTCAGGGAGAACACTGAAGCTTTCTTT. As protein: CASSFFRENTEAFF.

The V gene is TRBV5-1, the J gene TRBJ2-5; a possible D gene is TRBD1 (6 bases). Germline loops: CDR1 SGHRS, CDR2 YFSETQ. The germline V and J ends were trimmed by 4 bases and 1 base, with 14 bases remaining between them. CDR3 length equals 15 residues. The CDR3 is CASSQLQGSQETQYF. The DNA of the CDR3 is TGCGCCAGCAGCCAGTTGCAGGGGTCCCAAGAGACCCAGTACTTC.

The chain carries TRBV18 and TRBJ1-4; 7 bases fit TRBD1. With V trimmed by 5 bases and J by 0 bases, 6 bases remained unmatched. This CDR3 is 16 amino acids long. Germline V gene lookup returns CDR1 KGHSH and CDR2 LQKENI. The CDR3 sequence: CASSRATGSTNEKLFF. The DNA of the CDR3 is TGTGCCAGCTCAAGGGCGACAGGGTCAACTAATGAAAAACTGTTTTTT.

The chain links TRBV4-3 to TRBJ2-3, with a tentative D call TRBD1 (6 bases). This CDR3 spans 15 amino acids. V gave up 2 bases and J gave up 0 bases, with 9 bases separating them. CDR1 is LGHNA, CDR2 YSLEER, per germline. CDR3 sequence (DNA): TGCGCCAGCAGCCAACCGGGACAAAGCACAGATACGCAGTATTTT. Translating gives CASSQPGQSTDTQYF.

The rearrangement uses TRBV6-1 and TRBJ1-5; TRBD1 agrees at 9 bases. Germline V gene lookup returns CDR1 MNHNS and CDR2 SASEGT. With 10 bases clipped from V and 4 bases from J, the junction kept 11 bases outside the gene matches. The CDR3 sequence is 15 residues long. The CDR3 bases are TGTGCCACCATTCCAGGGGGACAGGGAAATCAGCCCCAGCATTTT. This codes for CATIPGGQGNQPQHF.

This clone was seen only a few times. This chain connects TRBV11-3 to TRBJ2-1, with 8 bases identical to TRBD2. The CDR3 is 16 residues long. CDR1 SGHNT and CDR2 YENEEA come from the germline V gene. The junction had 10 bases not matched to a gene; V was cut back by 5 bases and J by 4 bases. CDR3 in DNA: TGTGCCAGCAGCACGGGGGGGGAGTCCGGTTACAATGAGCAGTTCTTC. This translates into CASSTGGESGYNEQFF.

This chain uses TRBV14 with TRBJ2-5, with 9 nucleotides matching TRBD2. The CDR3 has 17 amino acids. The V gene's germline CDR1 is SGHDN and CDR2 FVKESK. V lost 4 bases to trimming and J lost 0 bases; unmatched junction nucleotides: 9. The CDR3 sequence: CASSPTVTSGYQETQYF. CDR3 DNA sequence: TGTGCCAGCAGCCCAACGGTGACTAGCGGATACCAAGAGACCCAGTACTTC.

This clone was counted a single time. This sequence joins TRBV5-4 and TRBJ2-3, with D perhaps TRBD2 (6 bases). There are 15 residues in the CDR3. The V end was cut by 4 bases, the J end by 3 bases, with 15 bases between. CDR1 SGHNT and CDR2 YYREEE come from the germline V gene (reference sequence). The CDR3 DNA reads as TGTGCCAGCAGCACCGGGCGCCTAGCGACAGATACGCAGTATTTT. Encoded protein: CASSTGRLATDTQYF.

The V and J genes are TRBV5-4 and TRBJ2-1, with 10 positions matching TRBD2. The germline CDR1 and CDR2 sequences are SGHNT and YYREEE (reference sequence). The CDR3 loop spans 17 amino acids. V dropped 3 bases and J dropped 3; count of bases not matched to a gene: 9. CDR3 amino acids: CASSSFLGLAIYNEQFF. The CDR3 region has the DNA TGTGCCAGCAGCTCGTTTCTGGGACTAGCGATCTACAATGAGCAGTTCTTC. Full variable domain (outside the CDR3, taken from reference TRBV5-4 and TRBJ2-1): ETGVTQSPTHLIKTRGQQVTLRCSSQSGHNTVSWYQQALGQGPQFIFQYYREEENGRGNFPPRFSGLQFPNYSSELNVNALELDDSALYLCASSSFLGLAIYNEQFFGPGTRLTVL.

The chain carries TRBV9 and TRBJ1-1; 8 bases are shared with TRBD1. Unmatched junction bases numbered 4, after V lost 4 bases and J lost 2 bases. The CDR3 contains 14 residues. Germline V gives CDR1 SGDLS, CDR2 YYNGEE. The CDR3 protein is CASSYGQGNTEAFF. The CDR3 DNA follows: TGTGCCAGCAGCTACGGACAGGGAAACACTGAAGCTTTCTTT.

The chain has TRBV10-3 and TRBJ2-6; perhaps TRBD2 as D (5 bases). The ends were cut back, 2 bases at V and 2 bases at J, with 16 bases in the middle. This CDR3 is built from 18 residues. Per germline, CDR1 ENHRY and CDR2 SYGVKD. The CDR3 coding sequence is TGTGCCATCAGTGAGAAAATTATTAAGGGAGCTGGGGCCAACGTCCTGACTTTC. Its protein is CAISEKIIKGAGANVLTF.

The rearrangement joins TRBV9 to TRBJ2-5; 7 bases agree with TRBD1. Unmatched junction bases numbered 14, after V lost 4 bases and J lost 5 bases. In germline, CDR1 is SGDLS, CDR2 YYNGEE. The CDR3 consists of 16 residues. The chain's CDR3 is CASSPTSRGPEETQYF. CDR3 bases: TGTGCCAGCAGCCCGACATCGAGGGGGCCTGAGGAGACCCAGTACTTC.

The chain employs TRBV25-1 and TRBJ2-7; TRBD1 agrees at 10 bases. The germline CDR1 and CDR2 sequences are MGHDK and SYGVNS. The CDR3 loop spans 14 amino acids. After removal of 5 bases from V and 5 bases from J, the junction contained 6 bases not matched to a gene. CDR3 bases: TGTGCCAGCAGTTCGGACAGGGGGATGGACGAGCAGTACTTC. Its translation: CASSSDRGMDEQYF.